This T cell receptor (beta chain) is from a study of blood T cells in healthy people across ages. Findings and caveats of the study: Among long-lived donors, naive CD4+ cells were more numerous and diversity higher than in aged donors. It was held that the diversity estimates obtained from one million T cells were underestimates.

Points on this clonotype: Its antigen remains unidentified.

The authors ran a second PCR of about 6 to 12 cycles using a sample-barcoded 5' primer and a J-beta primer mix. TCRdb called the 5' RACE reads again in MiXCR, with one record for every CDR3 protein. This table has about 2 million distinct CDR3 sequences, less than 50% appearing once. There were healthy Caucasian individuals from Russia, aged roughly 6 to 95, serving as donors. The CDR3 totals 13 residues. V was pared by 7 bases and J by 2 bases, with 9 bases between. The germline V gene encodes CDR1 SNHLY and CDR2 FYNNEI. The TCR comes from a woman aged 40 to 50 in good health. The rearrangement links TRBV2 to TRBJ1-5; D gene unclear. The material sequenced was blood. CDR3 DNA sequence: TGTGCCAGCATGGAGCTGGGCAATCAGCCCCAGCATTTT. Amino acid sequence: CASMELGNQPQHF.